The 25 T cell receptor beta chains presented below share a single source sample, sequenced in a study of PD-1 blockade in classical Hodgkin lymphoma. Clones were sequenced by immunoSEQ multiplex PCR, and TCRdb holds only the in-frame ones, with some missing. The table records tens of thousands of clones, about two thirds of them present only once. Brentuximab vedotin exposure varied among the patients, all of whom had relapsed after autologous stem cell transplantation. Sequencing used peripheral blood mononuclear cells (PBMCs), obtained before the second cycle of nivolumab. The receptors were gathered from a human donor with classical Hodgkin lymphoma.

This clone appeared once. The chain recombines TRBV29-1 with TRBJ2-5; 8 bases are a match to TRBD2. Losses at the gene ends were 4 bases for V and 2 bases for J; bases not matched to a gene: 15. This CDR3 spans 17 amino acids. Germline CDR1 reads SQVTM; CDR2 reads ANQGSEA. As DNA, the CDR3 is TGCAGCGTTGTTATGTTTGTCTTAACGGGGGGGCAAGAGACCCAGTACTTC. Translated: CSVVMFVLTGGQETQYF. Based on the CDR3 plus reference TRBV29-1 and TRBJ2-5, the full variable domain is SAVISQKPSRDICQRGTSLTIQCQVDSQVTMMFWYRQQPGQSLTLIATANQGSEATYESGFVIDKFPISRPNLTFSTLTVSNMSPEDSSIYLCSVVMFVLTGGQETQYFGPGTRLLVL.

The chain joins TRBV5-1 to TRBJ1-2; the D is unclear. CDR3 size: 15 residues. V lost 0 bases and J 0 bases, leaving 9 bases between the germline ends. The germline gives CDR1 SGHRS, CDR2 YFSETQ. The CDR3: CASSLVTDANYGYTF. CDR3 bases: TGCGCCAGCAGCTTGGTGACGGACGCTAACTATGGCTACACCTTC.

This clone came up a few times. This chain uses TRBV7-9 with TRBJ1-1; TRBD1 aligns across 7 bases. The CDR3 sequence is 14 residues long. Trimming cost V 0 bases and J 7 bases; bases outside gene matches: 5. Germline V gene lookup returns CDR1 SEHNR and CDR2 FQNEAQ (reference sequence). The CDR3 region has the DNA TGTGCCAGCAGCTTAGCCACAGGGGAGGGTGAAGCTTTCTTT. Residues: CASSLATGEGEAFF.

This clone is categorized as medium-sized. DNA of the CDR3: TGTGCCAGCAGTCAGTCCCTCGAGGGCTATGGCTACACCTTC. Translation: CASSQSLEGYGYTF. The chain uses TRBV2 and TRBJ1-2; D is undetermined. The V and J ends lost 5 bases and 4 bases respectively, with 14 bases between them. Germline V gene data show CDR1 as SNHLY and CDR2 as FYNNEI. CDR3 length: 14 residues.

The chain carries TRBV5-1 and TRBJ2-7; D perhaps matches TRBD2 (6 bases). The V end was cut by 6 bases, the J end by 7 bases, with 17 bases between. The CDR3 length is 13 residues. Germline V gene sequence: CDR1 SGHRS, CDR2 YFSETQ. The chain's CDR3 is CASISDSRGEQYF. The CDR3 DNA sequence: TGCGCCAGCATCAGTGATTCACGGGGGGAGCAGTACTTC.

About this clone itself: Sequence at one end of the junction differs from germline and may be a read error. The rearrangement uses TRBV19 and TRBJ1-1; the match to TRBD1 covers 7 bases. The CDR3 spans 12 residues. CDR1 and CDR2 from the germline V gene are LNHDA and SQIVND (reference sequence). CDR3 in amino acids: CASSIPGGPSIF. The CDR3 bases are TGTGCCAGTAGTATACCAGGGGGTCCATCCATATTT. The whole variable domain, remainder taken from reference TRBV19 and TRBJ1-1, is DGGITQSPKYLFRKEGQNVTLSCEQNLNHDAMYWYRQDPGQGLRLIYYSQIVNDFQKGDIAEGYSVSREKKESFPLTVTSAQKNPTAFYLCASSIPGGPSIFGQGTRLTVV.

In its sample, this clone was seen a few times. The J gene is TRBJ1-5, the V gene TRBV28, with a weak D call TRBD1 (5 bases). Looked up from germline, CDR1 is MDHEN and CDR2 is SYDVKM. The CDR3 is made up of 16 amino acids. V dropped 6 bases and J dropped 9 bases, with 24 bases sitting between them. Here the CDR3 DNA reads TGTGCCAGCAGCTCCGGAGAGGGGAATGACTCAGGGCCCCAGCATTTT. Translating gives CASSSGEGNDSGPQHF. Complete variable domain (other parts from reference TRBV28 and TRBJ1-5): DVKVTQSSRYLVKRTGEKVFLECVQDMDHENMFWYRQDPGLGLRLIYFSYDVKMKEKGDIPEGYSVSREKKERFSLILESASTNQTSMYLCASSSGEGNDSGPQHFGDGTRLSIL.

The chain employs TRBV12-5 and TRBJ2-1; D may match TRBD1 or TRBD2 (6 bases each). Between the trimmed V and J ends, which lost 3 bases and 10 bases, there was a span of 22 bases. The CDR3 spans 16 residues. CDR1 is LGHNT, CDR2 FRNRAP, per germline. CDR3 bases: TGTGCTAGTGGTTTAACCGGGACATCGGCGGGACAAGAGCAGTTCTTC. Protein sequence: CASGLTGTSAGQEQFF.

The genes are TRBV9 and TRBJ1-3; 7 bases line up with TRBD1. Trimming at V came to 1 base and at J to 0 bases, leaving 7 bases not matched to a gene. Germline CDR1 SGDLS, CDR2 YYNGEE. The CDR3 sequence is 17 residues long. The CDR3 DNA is TGTGCCAGCAGCGTACGGGGGGGACAGTCCTCTGGAAACACCATATATTTT. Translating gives CASSVRGGQSSGNTIYF. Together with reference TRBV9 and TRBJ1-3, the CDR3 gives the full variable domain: DSGVTQTPKHLITATGQRVTLRCSPRSGDLSVYWYQQSLDQGLQFLIQYYNGEERAKGNILERFSAQQFPDLHSELNLSSLELGDSALYFCASSVRGGQSSGNTIYFGEGSWLTVV.

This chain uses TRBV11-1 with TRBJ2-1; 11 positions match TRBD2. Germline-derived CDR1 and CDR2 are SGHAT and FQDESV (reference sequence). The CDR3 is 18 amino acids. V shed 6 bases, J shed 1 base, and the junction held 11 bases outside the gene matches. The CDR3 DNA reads TGTGCCAGCAGATTTAGCGGGGGGGCCGGTTGGTCCTACAATGAGCAGTTCTTC. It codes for CASRFSGGAGWSYNEQFF.

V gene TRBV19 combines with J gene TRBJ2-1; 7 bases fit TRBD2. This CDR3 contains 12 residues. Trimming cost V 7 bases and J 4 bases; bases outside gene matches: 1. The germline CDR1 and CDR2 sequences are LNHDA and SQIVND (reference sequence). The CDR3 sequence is CASKGGYNEQFF. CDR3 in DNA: TGTGCCAGTAAGGGAGGGTACAATGAGCAGTTCTTC.

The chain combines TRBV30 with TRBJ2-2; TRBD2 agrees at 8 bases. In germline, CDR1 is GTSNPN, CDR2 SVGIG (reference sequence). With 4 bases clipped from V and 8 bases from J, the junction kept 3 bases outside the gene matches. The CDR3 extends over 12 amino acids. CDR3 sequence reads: CAWTSGQGELFF. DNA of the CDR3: TGTGCCTGGACTAGCGGGCAGGGGGAGCTGTTTTTT.

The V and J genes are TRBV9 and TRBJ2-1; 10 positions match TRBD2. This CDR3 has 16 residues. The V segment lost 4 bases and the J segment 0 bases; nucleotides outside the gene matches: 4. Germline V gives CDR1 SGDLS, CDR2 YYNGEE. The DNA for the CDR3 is TGTGCCAGCAGCAGTAGCGGGGGGAGCTCCTACAATGAGCAGTTCTTC. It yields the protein CASSSSGGSSYNEQFF.

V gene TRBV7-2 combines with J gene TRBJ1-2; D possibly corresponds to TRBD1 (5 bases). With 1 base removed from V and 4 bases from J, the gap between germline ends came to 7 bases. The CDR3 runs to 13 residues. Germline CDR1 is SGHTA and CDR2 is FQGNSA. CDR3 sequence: CASSLGGGYGYTF. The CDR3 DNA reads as TGTGCCAGCAGCTTAGGGGGGGGCTATGGCTACACCTTC.

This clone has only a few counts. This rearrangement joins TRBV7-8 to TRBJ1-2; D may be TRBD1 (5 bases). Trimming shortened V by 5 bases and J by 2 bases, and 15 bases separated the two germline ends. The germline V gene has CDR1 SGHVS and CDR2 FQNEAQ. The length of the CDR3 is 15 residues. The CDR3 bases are TGTGCCAGCAGCCCCCTTCCGACAGCAAACTATGGCTACACCTTC. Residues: CASSPLPTANYGYTF. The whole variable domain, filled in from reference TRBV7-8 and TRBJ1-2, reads GAGVSQSPRYKVAKRGQDVALRCDPISGHVSLFWYQQALGQGPEFLTYFQNEAQLDKSGLPSDRFFAERPEGSVSTLKIQRTQQEDSAVYLCASSPLPTANYGYTFGSGTRLTVV.

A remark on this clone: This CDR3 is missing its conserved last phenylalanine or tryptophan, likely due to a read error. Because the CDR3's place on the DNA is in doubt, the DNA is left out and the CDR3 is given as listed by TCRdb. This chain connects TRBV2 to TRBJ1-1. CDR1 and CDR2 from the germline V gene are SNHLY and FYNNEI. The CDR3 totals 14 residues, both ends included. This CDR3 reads CASRDTMTPFGLVV.

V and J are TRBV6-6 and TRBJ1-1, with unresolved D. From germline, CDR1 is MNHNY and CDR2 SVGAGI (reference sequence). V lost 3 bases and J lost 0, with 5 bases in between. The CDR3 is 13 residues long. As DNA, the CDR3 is TGTGCCAGCAGTTATACGGTGAACACTGAAGCTTTCTTT. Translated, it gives CASSYTVNTEAFF.

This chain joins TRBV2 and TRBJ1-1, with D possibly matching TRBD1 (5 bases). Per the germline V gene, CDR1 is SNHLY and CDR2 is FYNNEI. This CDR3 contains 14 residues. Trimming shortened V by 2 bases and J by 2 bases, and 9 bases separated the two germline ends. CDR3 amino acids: CASSERDFNTEAFF. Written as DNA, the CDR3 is TGTGCCAGCAGTGAACGGGACTTCAACACTGAAGCTTTCTTT.

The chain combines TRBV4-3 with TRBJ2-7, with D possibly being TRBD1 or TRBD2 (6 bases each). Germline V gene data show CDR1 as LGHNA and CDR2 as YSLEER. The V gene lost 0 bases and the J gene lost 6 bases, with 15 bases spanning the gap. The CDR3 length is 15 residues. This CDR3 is CASSQDSGAGGEQYF. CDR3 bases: TGCGCCAGCAGCCAAGATTCGGGGGCAGGAGGCGAGCAGTACTTC.

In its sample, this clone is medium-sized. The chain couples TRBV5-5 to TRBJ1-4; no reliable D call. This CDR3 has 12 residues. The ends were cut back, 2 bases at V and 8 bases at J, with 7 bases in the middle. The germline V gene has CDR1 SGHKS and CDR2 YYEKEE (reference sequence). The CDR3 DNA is TGTGCCAGCAGCTTCAGTAGCGAAAAACTGTTTTTT. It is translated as CASSFSSEKLFF.

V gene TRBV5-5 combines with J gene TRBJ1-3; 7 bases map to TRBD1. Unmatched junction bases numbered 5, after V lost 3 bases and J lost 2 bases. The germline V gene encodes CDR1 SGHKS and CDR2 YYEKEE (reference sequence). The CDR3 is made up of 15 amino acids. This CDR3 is CASSSPRGPGNTIYF. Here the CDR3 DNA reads TGTGCCAGCAGCTCCCCGAGGGGGCCTGGAAACACCATATATTTT.

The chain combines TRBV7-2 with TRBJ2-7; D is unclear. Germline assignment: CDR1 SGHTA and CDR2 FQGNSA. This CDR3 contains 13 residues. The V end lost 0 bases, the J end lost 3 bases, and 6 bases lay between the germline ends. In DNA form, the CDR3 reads TGTGCCAGCAGCTTAGCCACCTTCTACGAGCAGTACTTC. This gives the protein CASSLATFYEQYF.

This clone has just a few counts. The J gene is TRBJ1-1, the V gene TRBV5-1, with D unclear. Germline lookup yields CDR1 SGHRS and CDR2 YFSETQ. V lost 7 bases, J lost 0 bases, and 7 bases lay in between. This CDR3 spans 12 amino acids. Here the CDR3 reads CASRNLNTEAFF. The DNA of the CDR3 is TGCGCCAGCCGGAACTTGAACACTGAAGCTTTCTTT.

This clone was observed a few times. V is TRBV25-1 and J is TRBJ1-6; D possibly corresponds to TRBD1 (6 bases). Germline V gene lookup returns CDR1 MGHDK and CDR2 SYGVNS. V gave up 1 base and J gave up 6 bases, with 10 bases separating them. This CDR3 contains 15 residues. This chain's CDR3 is CASSESDSPNSPLHF. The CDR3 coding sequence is TGTGCCAGCAGTGAATCGGACAGCCCTAATTCACCCCTCCACTTT.

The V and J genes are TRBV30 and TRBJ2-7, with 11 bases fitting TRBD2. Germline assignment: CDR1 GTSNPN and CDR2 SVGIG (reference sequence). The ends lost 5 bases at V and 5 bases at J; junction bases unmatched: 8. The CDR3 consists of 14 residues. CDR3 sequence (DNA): TGTGCCTGGGGTTCCCTAGCGGGGGGTGACGAGCAGTACTTC. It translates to CAWGSLAGGDEQYF.